This TCR beta chain comes out of a study of T cell responses to AZD1222 COVID-19 vaccine. Trimming shortened V by 0 bases and J by 4 bases, and 15 bases separated the two germline ends. The CDR3 is made up of 16 amino acids. Per the germline V gene, CDR1 is SGDLS and CDR2 is YYNGEE. Some clones are missing from TCRdb's copy, which holds only in-frame ones; the method was immunoSEQ multiplex PCR. The sample holds around 99,000 clones, about 92% seen once. Study outcomes and limitations: Breadth and depth of Spike-specific TCRs rose after two AZD1222 doses.

Turning to this clone: Its antigen is unknown.

The chain is built from TRBV9 and TRBJ2-3; perhaps D is TRBD1 or TRBD2 (6 bases each). This sequence was found in an adult who received the AZD1222 COVID-19 vaccine. The sample in question was peripheral blood, obtained 28 days after the second AZD1222 dose. The CDR3 bases are TGTGCCAGCAGCGTAGGAAAGGGGGGAACGTCAGATACGCAGTATTTT. Protein: CASSVGKGGTSDTQYF.